The 15 T cell receptor beta chains below were found in one sample sequenced in a study of blood T cell repertoires in COVID-19 (dated by TCRdb to about 2020). Library generation was performed with the immunoSEQ multiplex PCR assay. TCRdb retrieved this table from immuneACCESS and kept in-frame rearrangements only. Not all clones are present; in checked studies, unresolved V genes account for under half, and no reason is known for the remainder. Here the sample has about 150,000 clones; roughly 87% occur a single time. Roughly 4% of the sample belongs to the ten largest clones. Sequenced material: peripheral blood. The receptors stem from a woman aged 60-75 years with active or convalescent COVID-19.

This rearrangement joins TRBV6-5 to TRBJ1-1, with 8 positions matching TRBD1. CDR3 length: 14 residues. The V and J ends lost 5 bases and 4 bases, in that order; junction bases with no gene match: 6. Germline values: CDR1 MNHEY, CDR2 SVGAGI. CDR3 sequence (DNA): TGTGCCAGCAGTAACAGGGGGGCGATCACTGAAGCTTTCTTT. Translated: CASSNRGAITEAFF.

This chain connects TRBV13 to TRBJ1-6; perhaps TRBD1 as D (5 bases). V shed 0 bases and J shed 10 bases, with 16 bases lying between them. Germline CDR1 PRHDT, CDR2 FYEKMQ (reference sequence). This CDR3 region has 16 residues. The CDR3 region has the DNA TGTGCCAGCAGCTTAGGCCTGGGGGGATCGGGGTCACCCCTCCACTTT. Translation: CASSLGLGGSGSPLHF.

The chain is built from TRBV5-6 and TRBJ2-3; 10 positions match TRBD2. Germline trimming cut 4 bases from V and 2 bases from J; bases unmatched to any gene: 7. CDR1 and CDR2 (germline): SGHDT, YYEEEE. The CDR3 has 16 residues. DNA for the CDR3: TGTGCCAGCAGCCTGAAACTAGCGGGGCCCACAGATACGCAGTATTTT. This sequence encodes CASSLKLAGPTDTQYF.

CDR3 sequence reads: CASSGRGGGKGEQYF. The CDR3 DNA reads as TGTGCCAGCAGTGGCAGGGGCGGGGGTAAAGGCGAGCAGTACTTC. The V gene is TRBV5-4, the J gene TRBJ2-7; a weak D match, TRBD2 (7 bases). CDR1 is SGHNT, CDR2 YYREEE, per germline (reference sequence). The CDR3 runs 15 residues. The V and J ends lost 5 bases and 6 bases respectively, with 21 bases between them.

The sample holds one count of this clone. The chain combines TRBV7-2 with TRBJ2-1; 9 nucleotides match TRBD1. V shed 5 bases and J 6 bases; nucleotides not matched to a gene: 5. Germline V gives CDR1 SGHTA, CDR2 FQGNSA. The CDR3 runs to 14 residues. Written as DNA, the CDR3 is TGTGCCAGCAGCCCCGGGACAGGGTCCAATGAGCAGTTCTTC. Translating it yields CASSPGTGSNEQFF.

The chain joins TRBV19 to TRBJ2-2; D is perhaps TRBD1 (6 bases). CDR1 and CDR2 from the germline V gene are LNHDA and SQIVND (reference sequence). The germline V and J ends were trimmed by 6 bases and 5 bases, with 16 bases remaining between them. The CDR3 extends over 15 amino acids. The CDR3 sequence: CASSLFADRTGELFF. For the CDR3, the DNA is TGTGCCAGTAGCCTCTTCGCCGACAGGACCGGGGAGCTGTTTTTT.

The genes are TRBV19 and TRBJ1-1, with D possibly TRBD1 on 5 matching bases. This CDR3 region has 15 residues. CDR1 is LNHDA and CDR2 is SQIVND in the germline V gene (reference sequence). V shed 3 bases and J shed 0 bases, with 11 bases lying between them. Here the CDR3 reads CASSIPPGVNTEAFF. Written as DNA, the CDR3 is TGTGCCAGTAGTATCCCCCCGGGGGTGAACACTGAAGCTTTCTTT.

The gene calls are TRBV7-8 and TRBJ1-1; the D gene is possibly TRBD1 (5 bases). The CDR3 loop spans 14 amino acids. V lost 4 bases and J 4 bases, leaving 13 bases between the germline ends. Germline values: CDR1 SGHVS, CDR2 FQNEAQ. CDR3 loop: CASSSAGGVTEAFF. The CDR3 coding sequence is TGTGCCAGCAGCTCCGCTGGAGGGGTCACTGAAGCTTTCTTT.

This chain connects TRBV4-1 to TRBJ1-1; a possible D gene is TRBD1 (5 bases). Trimming stripped 3 bases from V and 0 bases from J, with 11 bases between. Per the germline V gene, CDR1 is MGHRA and CDR2 is YSYEKL. This CDR3 comprises 15 residues. The CDR3 bases are TGCGCCAGCAGCCAGCGACAGCTCTTGAACACTGAAGCTTTCTTT. Protein: CASSQRQLLNTEAFF.

The CDR3 reads CASSQDGLAGGHTQYF. CDR3 in DNA: TGTGCCAGCAGCCAAGATGGGCTAGCGGGGGGACATACGCAGTATTTT. The rearrangement uses TRBV3-1 (or the pseudogene TRBV3-2) and TRBJ2-3; 11 nucleotides match TRBD2. Germline CDR1 LGHDT, CDR2 YNNKEL (reference sequence). With V trimmed by 0 bases and J by 7 bases, 6 bases remained unmatched. The CDR3 spans 16 residues.

This chain connects TRBV5-1 to TRBJ2-3, with no clear D. V dropped 1 base and J dropped 3 bases, with 12 bases sitting between them. The CDR3 has 15 amino acids. Germline V gives CDR1 SGHRS, CDR2 YFSETQ. The CDR3 region is CASSLLGFRTDTQYF. The CDR3 bases are TGCGCCAGCAGCTTGTTGGGCTTTCGGACAGATACGCAGTATTTT. Using reference TRBV5-1 and TRBJ2-3 for the parts outside the CDR3, the full variable domain is KAGVTQTPRYLIKTRGQQVTLSCSPISGHRSVSWYQQTPGQGLQFLFEYFSETQRNKGNFPGRFSGRQFSNSRSEMNVSTLELGDSALYLCASSLLGFRTDTQYFGPGTRLTVL.

Only one count was recorded for this clone. The V gene is TRBV9, the J gene TRBJ1-3, with 10 bases fitting TRBD1. Trimming at V came to 1 base and at J to 6 bases, leaving 13 bases not matched to a gene. Germline V gene data show CDR1 as SGDLS and CDR2 as YYNGEE. The CDR3 runs to 18 residues. CDR3 loop: CASSVPSGTGVIQNTIYF. DNA of the CDR3: TGTGCCAGCAGCGTACCGAGCGGGACAGGGGTTATTCAAAACACCATATATTTT. The complete variable domain, with remaining parts taken from reference TRBV9 and TRBJ1-3, reads DSGVTQTPKHLITATGQRVTLRCSPRSGDLSVYWYQQSLDQGLQFLIQYYNGEERAKGNILERFSAQQFPDLHSELNLSSLELGDSALYFCASSVPSGTGVIQNTIYFGEGSWLTVV.

The V call is TRBV6-5, the J call TRBJ2-7; 7 bases are a match to TRBD1. Germline values: CDR1 MNHEY, CDR2 SVGAGI. V lost 2 bases, J lost 4 bases, and 11 bases stayed unmatched. The length of the CDR3 is 16 residues. DNA for the CDR3: TGTGCCAGCAGTTACGCAGGGACAGTTCCACGTTACGAGCAGTACTTC. Protein product: CASSYAGTVPRYEQYF.

The chain joins TRBV7-2 to TRBJ2-1, with D possibly TRBD2 on 7 matching bases. The CDR3 length is 15 residues. CDR1 and CDR2 from the germline V gene are SGHTA and FQGNSA. Trimming stripped 5 bases from V and 4 bases from J, with 15 bases between. As DNA, the CDR3 is TGTGCCAGCAGCGCAAAGGGGGGGGGTTACAATGAGCAGTTCTTC. Its translation: CASSAKGGGYNEQFF.

The V and J genes are TRBV5-1 and TRBJ1-1; TRBD1 might be the D (5 bases). This CDR3 spans 15 amino acids. Between the trimmed V and J ends, which lost 5 bases and 0 bases, there was a span of 14 bases. The germline CDR1 and CDR2 sequences are SGHRS and YFSETQ. The CDR3 reads CASRIPGLVNTEAFF. DNA for the CDR3: TGCGCCAGCAGGATTCCGGGACTGGTGAACACTGAAGCTTTCTTT.